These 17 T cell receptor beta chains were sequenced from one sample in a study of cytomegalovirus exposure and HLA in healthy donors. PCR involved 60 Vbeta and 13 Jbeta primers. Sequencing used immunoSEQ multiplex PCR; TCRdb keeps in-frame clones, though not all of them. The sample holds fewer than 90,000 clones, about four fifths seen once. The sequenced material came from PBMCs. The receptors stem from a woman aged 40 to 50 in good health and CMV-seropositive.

The CDR3 spells CASSEAGQIGLYEQYV. The CDR3 DNA reads TGTGCCAGCAGTGAAGCGGGACAGATAGGTCTATACGAGCAGTACGTC. V gene TRBV6-1 combines with J gene TRBJ2-7, with 7 bases identical to TRBD1. Unmatched junction bases numbered 9, after V lost 0 bases and J lost 4 bases. This CDR3 comprises 16 residues. CDR1 is MNHNS and CDR2 is SASEGT in the germline V gene.

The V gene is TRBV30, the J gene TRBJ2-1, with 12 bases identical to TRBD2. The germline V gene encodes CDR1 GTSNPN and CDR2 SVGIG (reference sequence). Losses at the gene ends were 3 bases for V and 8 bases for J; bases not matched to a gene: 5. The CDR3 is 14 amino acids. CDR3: CAWRGLAGNYEQFF. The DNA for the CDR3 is TGTGCCTGGAGAGGACTAGCGGGGAACTATGAGCAGTTCTTC.

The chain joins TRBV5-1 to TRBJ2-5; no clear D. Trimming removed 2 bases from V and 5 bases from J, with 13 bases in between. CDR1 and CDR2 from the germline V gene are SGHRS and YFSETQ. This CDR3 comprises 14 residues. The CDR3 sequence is CASSFEVSVETQYF. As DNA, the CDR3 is TGCGCCAGCAGCTTTGAGGTCTCGGTGGAGACCCAGTACTTC.

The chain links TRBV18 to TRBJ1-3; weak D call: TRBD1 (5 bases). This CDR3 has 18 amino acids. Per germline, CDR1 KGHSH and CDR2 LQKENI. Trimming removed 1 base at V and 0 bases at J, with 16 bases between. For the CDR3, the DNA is TGTGCCAGCTCACCACGGTTAACAGGTGAAAGCTCTGGAAACACCATATATTTT. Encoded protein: CASSPRLTGESSGNTIYF.

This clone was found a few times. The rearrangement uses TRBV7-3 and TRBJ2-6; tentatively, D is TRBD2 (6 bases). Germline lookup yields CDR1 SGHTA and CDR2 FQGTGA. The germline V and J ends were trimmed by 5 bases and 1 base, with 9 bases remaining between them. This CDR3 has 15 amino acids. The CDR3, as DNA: TGTGCCAGCAGCCCTCGGGGGTCTGGGGCCAACGTCCTGACTTTC. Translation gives CASSPRGSGANVLTF.

CDR3 region: CASRADFGQGGTEAFF. The CDR3, as DNA: TGTGCCAGCAGAGCGGACTTTGGACAGGGAGGCACTGAAGCTTTCTTT. The chain uses TRBV6-6 and TRBJ1-1, with TRBD1 matching 8 bases. In germline, CDR1 is MNHNY, CDR2 SVGAGI (reference sequence). J lost 4 bases, V lost 6 bases, and 13 bases had no gene match. The CDR3 runs 16 residues.

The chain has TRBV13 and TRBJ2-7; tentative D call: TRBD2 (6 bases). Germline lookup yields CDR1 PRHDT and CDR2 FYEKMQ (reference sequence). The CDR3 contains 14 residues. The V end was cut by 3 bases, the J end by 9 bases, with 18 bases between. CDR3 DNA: TGTGCCAGCAGCTTCTTTACAACTAGCTTATCGCAGTACTTC. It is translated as CASSFFTTSLSQYF. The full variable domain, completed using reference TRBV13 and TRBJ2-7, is AAGVIQSPRHLIKEKRETATLKCYPIPRHDTVYWYQQGPGQDPQFLISFYEKMQSDKGSIPDRFSAQQFSDYHSELNMSSLELGDSALYFCASSFFTTSLSQYFGPGTRLTVT.

The DNA for the CDR3 is TGTGCCAGCAGTGAAGGGGGCCCTGAAGCTTTCTTT. Its translation: CASSEGGPEAFF. The gene calls are TRBV2 and TRBJ1-1; D perhaps matches TRBD1 (5 bases). Per germline, CDR1 SNHLY and CDR2 FYNNEI. There are 12 residues in the CDR3. Trimming stripped 1 base from V and 6 bases from J, with 6 bases between.

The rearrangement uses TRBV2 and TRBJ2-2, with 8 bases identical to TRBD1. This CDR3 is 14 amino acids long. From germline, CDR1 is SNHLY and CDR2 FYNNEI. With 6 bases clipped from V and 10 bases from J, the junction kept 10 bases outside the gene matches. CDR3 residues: CASSEIDRGEELFF. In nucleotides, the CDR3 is TGTGCCAGCAGCGAAATTGACAGGGGCGAGGAGCTGTTTTTT.

The CDR3 here is CATSVRRDSNQPQHF. In nucleotides, the CDR3 is TGTGCCACCAGCGTAAGACGGGATAGCAATCAGCCCCAGCATTTT. The chain has TRBV15 and TRBJ1-5; D unresolved. CDR1 and CDR2 from the germline V gene are LNHNV and YYDKDF (reference sequence). The CDR3 is made up of 15 amino acids. Deletions cut 5 bases from V and 0 bases from J, with 11 bases between.

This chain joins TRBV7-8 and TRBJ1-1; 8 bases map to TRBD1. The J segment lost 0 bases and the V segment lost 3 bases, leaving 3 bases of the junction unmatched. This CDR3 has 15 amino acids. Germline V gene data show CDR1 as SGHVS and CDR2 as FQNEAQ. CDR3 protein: CASSFRGPLNTEAFF. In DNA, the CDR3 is TGTGCCAGCAGCTTCAGGGGGCCCCTGAACACTGAAGCTTTCTTT.

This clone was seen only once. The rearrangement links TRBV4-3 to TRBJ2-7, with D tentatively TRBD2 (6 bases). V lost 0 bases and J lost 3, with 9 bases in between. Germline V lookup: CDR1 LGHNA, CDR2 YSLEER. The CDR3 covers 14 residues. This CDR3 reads CASSQEGGSYEQYF. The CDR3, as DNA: TGCGCCAGCAGCCAAGAAGGAGGGAGCTACGAGCAGTACTTC.

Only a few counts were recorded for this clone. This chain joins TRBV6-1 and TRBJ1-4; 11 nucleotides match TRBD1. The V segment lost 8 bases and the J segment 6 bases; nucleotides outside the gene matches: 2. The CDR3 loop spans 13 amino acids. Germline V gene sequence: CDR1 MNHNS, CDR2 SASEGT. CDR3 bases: TGTGCCAGCGGGGGACAGGGGGATGAAAAACTGTTTTTT. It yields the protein CASGGQGDEKLFF.

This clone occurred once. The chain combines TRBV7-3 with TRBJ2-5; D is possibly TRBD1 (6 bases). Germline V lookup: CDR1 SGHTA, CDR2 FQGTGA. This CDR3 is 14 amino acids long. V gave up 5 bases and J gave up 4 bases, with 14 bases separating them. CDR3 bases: TGTGCCAGCAGCCCCCCAGGGGTCGGAGAGACCCAGTACTTC. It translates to CASSPPGVGETQYF.

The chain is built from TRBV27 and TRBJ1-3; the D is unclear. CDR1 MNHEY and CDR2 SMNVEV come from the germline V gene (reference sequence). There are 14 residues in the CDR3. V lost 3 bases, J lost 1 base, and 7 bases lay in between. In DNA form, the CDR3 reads TGTGCCAGCAGTTTGAGAGGTTCTGGAAACACCATATATTTT. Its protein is CASSLRGSGNTIYF.

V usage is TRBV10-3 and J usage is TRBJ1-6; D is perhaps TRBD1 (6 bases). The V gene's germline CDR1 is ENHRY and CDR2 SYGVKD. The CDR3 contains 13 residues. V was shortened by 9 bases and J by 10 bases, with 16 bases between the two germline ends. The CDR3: CAMKPGVGSPLHF. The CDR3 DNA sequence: TGTGCCATGAAGCCAGGGGTCGGGTCACCCCTCCACTTT.

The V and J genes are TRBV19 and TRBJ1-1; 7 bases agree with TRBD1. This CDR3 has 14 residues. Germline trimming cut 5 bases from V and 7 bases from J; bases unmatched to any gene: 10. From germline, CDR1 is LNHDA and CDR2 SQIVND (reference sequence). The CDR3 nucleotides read TGTGCCAGTAGTCCGACCCGACAGGGCGATGAAGCTTTCTTT. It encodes CASSPTRQGDEAFF.